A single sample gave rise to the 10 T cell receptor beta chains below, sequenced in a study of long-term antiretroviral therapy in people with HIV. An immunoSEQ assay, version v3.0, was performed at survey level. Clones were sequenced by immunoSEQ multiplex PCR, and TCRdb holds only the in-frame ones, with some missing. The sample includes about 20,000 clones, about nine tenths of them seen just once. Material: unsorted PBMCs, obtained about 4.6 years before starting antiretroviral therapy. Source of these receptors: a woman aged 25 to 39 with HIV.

In DNA, the CDR3 is TGCGCCAGCAGCCAAGATCTTGGGACCGATGAAAAACTGTTTTTT. This sequence encodes CASSQDLGTDEKLFF. The rearrangement uses TRBV4-1 and TRBJ1-4, with D perhaps TRBD1 (5 bases). This CDR3 spans 15 amino acids. CDR1 is MGHRA and CDR2 is YSYEKL in the germline V gene. Trimming removed 0 bases at V and 6 bases at J, with 11 bases between.

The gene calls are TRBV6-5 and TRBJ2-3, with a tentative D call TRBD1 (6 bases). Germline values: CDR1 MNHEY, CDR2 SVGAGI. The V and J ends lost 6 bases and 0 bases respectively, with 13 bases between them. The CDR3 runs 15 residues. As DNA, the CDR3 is TGTGCCAGCAGGTCAGACAGGATTAGCACAGATACGCAGTATTTT. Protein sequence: CASRSDRISTDTQYF.

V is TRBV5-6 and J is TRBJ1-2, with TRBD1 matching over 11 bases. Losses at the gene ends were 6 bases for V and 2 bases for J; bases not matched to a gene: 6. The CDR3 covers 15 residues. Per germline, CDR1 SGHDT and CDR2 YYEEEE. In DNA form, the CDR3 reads TGTGCCAGCACCGGGACAGGGGGAAAGAACTATGGCTACACCTTC. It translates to CASTGTGGKNYGYTF.

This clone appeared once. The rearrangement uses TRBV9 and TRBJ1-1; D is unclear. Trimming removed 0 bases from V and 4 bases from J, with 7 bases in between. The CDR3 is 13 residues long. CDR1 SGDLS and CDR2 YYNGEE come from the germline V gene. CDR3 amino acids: CASSVGRSTEAFF. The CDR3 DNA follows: TGTGCCAGCAGCGTAGGACGGAGCACTGAAGCTTTCTTT.

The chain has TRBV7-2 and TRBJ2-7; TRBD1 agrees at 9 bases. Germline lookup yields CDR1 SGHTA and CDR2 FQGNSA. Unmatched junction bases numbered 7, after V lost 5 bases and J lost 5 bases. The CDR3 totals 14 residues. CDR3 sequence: CASSQGQGGHEQYF. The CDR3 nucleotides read TGTGCCAGCAGCCAGGGACAGGGAGGCCACGAGCAGTACTTC.

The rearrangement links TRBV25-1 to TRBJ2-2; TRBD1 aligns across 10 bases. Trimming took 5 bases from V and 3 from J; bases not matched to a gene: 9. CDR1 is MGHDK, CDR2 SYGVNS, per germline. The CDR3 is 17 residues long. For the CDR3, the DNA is TGTGCCAGCAGTCCTCTTCCGGGGACAGGGGACACCGGGGAGCTGTTTTTT. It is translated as CASSPLPGTGDTGELFF.

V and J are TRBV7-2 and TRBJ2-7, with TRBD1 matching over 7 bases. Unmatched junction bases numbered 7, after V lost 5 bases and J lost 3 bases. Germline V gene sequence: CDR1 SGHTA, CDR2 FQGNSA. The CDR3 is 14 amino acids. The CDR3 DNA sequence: TGTGCCAGCAGCGTAGGGACAGCTATCTACGAGCAGTACTTC. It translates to CASSVGTAIYEQYF.

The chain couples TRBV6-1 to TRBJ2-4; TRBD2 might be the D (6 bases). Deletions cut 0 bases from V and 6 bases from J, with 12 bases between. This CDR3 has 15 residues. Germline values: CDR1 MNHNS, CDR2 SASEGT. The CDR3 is CASSEAVGGSNIQYF. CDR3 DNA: TGTGCCAGCAGTGAAGCGGTAGGAGGGTCAAACATTCAGTACTTC.

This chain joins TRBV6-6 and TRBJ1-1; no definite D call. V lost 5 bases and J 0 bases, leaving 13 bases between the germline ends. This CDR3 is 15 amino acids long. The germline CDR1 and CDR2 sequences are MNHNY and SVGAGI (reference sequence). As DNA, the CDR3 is TGTGCCAGCAGTGCCTACATGGAAATGAACACTGAAGCTTTCTTT. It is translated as CASSAYMEMNTEAFF.

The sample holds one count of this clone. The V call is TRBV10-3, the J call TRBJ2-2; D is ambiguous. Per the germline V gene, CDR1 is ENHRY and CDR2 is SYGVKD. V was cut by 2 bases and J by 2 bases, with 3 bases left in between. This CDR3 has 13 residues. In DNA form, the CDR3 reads TGTGCCATCAGTGAGAGAAACACCGGGGAGCTGTTTTTT. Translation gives CAISERNTGELFF.